The clone carrying this TCR beta chain has a count of ten or more. Trimming pared 3 bases from V and 6 bases from J, leaving 9 bases between. The germline V gene encodes CDR1 SGHDN and CDR2 FVKESK. The CDR3 has 13 residues. This entry belongs to a study of T-cell memory formation after mild COVID-19. TCRdb recomputed calls from the 5' RACE reads with MiXCR, one row per CDR3 protein. Here the sample spans 30,000 or so distinct CDR3 sequences, 20% to 25% being singletons. What was sequenced was PBMCs or a T cell subset sorted from them (not recorded which). The TCR sequence derives from an adult who had mild COVID-19 (a few samples of this study predate the infection). Cell type and time point are not known. This chain uses TRBV14 with TRBJ2-4; D unclear. CDR3 in DNA: TGTGCCAGCAGCCAGGTTGGAAGAAACATTCAGTACTTC. It is translated as CASSQVGRNIQYF.